What follows are 27 T cell receptor beta chains derived from one specimen sequenced in a study of cytomegalovirus exposure and HLA in healthy donors. In the PCR, 60 Vbeta and 13 Jbeta primers were used. Repertoires were generated with immunoSEQ multiplex PCR, while TCRdb's copy carries only in-frame clones and drops some. Of 100,000 to 130,000 clones listed, around 80% are singletons. Sequenced input: PBMCs. Receptors originate from a man aged 30 to 39 in good health and CMV-seropositive.

The chain uses TRBV18 and TRBJ1-2, with D possibly TRBD1 on 5 matching bases. The V end lost 0 bases, the J end lost 8 bases, and 13 bases lay between the germline ends. The CDR3 is 14 amino acids. The V gene's germline CDR1 is KGHSH and CDR2 LQKENI. The CDR3 loop is CASSPPGQGSGYTF. As DNA, the CDR3 is TGTGCCAGCTCACCACCGGGGCAGGGTTCGGGCTACACCTTC.

Here the CDR3 DNA reads TGTGCCAGCAGCTCCGGACTAGCGGGGCTGAACACCGGGGAGCTGTTTTTT. Amino acids: CASSSGLAGLNTGELFF. J is TRBJ2-2 and V is TRBV7-3; 12 bases align to TRBD2. Looked up from germline, CDR1 is SGHTA and CDR2 is FQGTGA. J lost 1 base, V lost 4 bases, and 4 bases had no gene match. The CDR3 contains 17 residues. Complete variable domain (other parts from reference TRBV7-3 and TRBJ2-2): GAGVSQTPSNKVTEKGKYVELRCDPISGHTALYWYRQSLGQGPEFLIYFQGTGAADDSGLPNDRFFAVRPEGSVSTLKIQRTERGDSAVYLCASSSGLAGLNTGELFFGEGSRLTVL.

The V call is TRBV10-2, the J call TRBJ2-1; 7 bases map to TRBD1. V dropped 9 bases and J dropped 2; count of bases not matched to a gene: 7. Germline V gives CDR1 WSHSY, CDR2 SAAADI. The CDR3 runs 14 residues. The CDR3 nucleotides are TGCGCCAGTCACCGGGACAGTGCCTACAATGAGCAGTTCTTC. This gives the protein CASHRDSAYNEQFF.

On this clone itself: A read error may account for a junction end that differs from germline. This chain connects TRBV15 to TRBJ1-1; D is undetermined. In germline, CDR1 is LNHNV, CDR2 YYDKDF (reference sequence). This CDR3 has 15 residues. CDR3 nucleotides: TGTGCCACCAGTAGAGCTTTCACTGGGAACACTGAAGCTTTCTTT. It translates to CATSRAFTGNTEAFF.

The genes are TRBV6-6 and TRBJ2-2; possibly TRBD1 for D (7 bases). The CDR3 has 16 residues. V lost 7 bases, J lost 1 base, and 16 bases lay in between. Germline loops: CDR1 MNHNY, CDR2 SVGAGI (reference sequence). CDR3 in amino acids: CASIPGGGLNTGELFF. CDR3 nucleotide sequence: TGTGCCAGCATCCCTGGAGGGGGCTTGAACACCGGGGAGCTGTTTTTT.

The table lists this clone with a few counts. The V call is TRBV9, the J call TRBJ1-2; 11 nucleotides match TRBD1. CDR1 SGDLS and CDR2 YYNGEE come from the germline V gene. The CDR3 covers 17 residues. Germline trimming cut 3 bases from V and 11 bases from J; bases unmatched to any gene: 18. In DNA form, the CDR3 reads TGTGCCAGCAGCGCAAGGACAGGGGGCGTATTACGAACCCCGTACACCTTC. Encoded protein: CASSARTGGVLRTPYTF.

This sequence joins TRBV11-2 and TRBJ2-5, with TRBD2 matching over 11 bases. The ends lost 2 bases at V and 1 base at J; junction bases unmatched: 3. CDR1 is SGHAT, CDR2 FQNNGV, per germline. The CDR3 has 16 residues. The CDR3 sequence is CASSLRLAGGQETQYF. CDR3 nucleotide sequence: TGTGCCAGCAGCTTACGGCTAGCGGGGGGCCAAGAGACCCAGTACTTC.

The V and J genes are TRBV2 and TRBJ1-1; 7 bases match TRBD1. Germline lookup yields CDR1 SNHLY and CDR2 FYNNEI. The CDR3 is 15 residues long. Trimming cost V 6 bases and J 2 bases; bases outside gene matches: 9. CDR3 sequence (DNA): TGTGCCAGCAGATCCTTGGGACAGCAAAACACTGAAGCTTTCTTT. It codes for CASRSLGQQNTEAFF. The full variable domain, in which reference TRBV2 and TRBJ1-1 provide the parts outside the CDR3, is EPEVTQTPSHQVTQMGQEVILRCVPISNHLYFYWYRQILGQKVEFLVSFYNNEISEKSEIFDDQFSVERPDGSNFTLKIRSTKLEDSAMYFCASRSLGQQNTEAFFGQGTRLTVV.

Here the CDR3 DNA reads TGTGCCAGCAGCTTGTCCCGGGACAGGGGGCTGAATGAAAAACTGTTTTTT. It yields the protein CASSLSRDRGLNEKLFF. The chain is built from TRBV11-2 and TRBJ1-4; 12 bases map to TRBD1. The CDR3 has 17 residues. J lost 5 bases, V lost 3 bases, and 7 bases had no gene match. CDR1 and CDR2 from the germline V gene are SGHAT and FQNNGV.

The chain recombines TRBV29-1 with TRBJ1-2, with 7 bases fitting TRBD1. CDR1 SQVTM and CDR2 ANQGSEA come from the germline V gene. There are 14 residues in the CDR3. V dropped 1 base and J dropped 4; count of bases not matched to a gene: 6. CDR3 DNA: TGCAGCGTTGAAGGGACAGGACTGGCCTATGGCTACACCTTC. Protein sequence: CSVEGTGLAYGYTF.

The chain employs TRBV5-1 and TRBJ1-6; 8 positions match TRBD1. The CDR3 spans 14 residues. CDR1 and CDR2 from the germline V gene are SGHRS and YFSETQ. V gave up 1 base and J gave up 8 bases; unmatched junction bases: 2. This chain's CDR3 is CASSLSGGYSPLHF. Here the CDR3 DNA reads TGCGCCAGCAGCTTGTCAGGGGGCTATTCACCCCTCCACTTT.

The rearrangement uses TRBV5-1 and TRBJ1-4, with 10 bases matching TRBD1. This CDR3 is built from 15 residues. V shed 3 bases, J shed 7 bases, and the junction held 6 bases outside the gene matches. Germline V lookup: CDR1 SGHRS, CDR2 YFSETQ. CDR3 sequence: CASSSWGQGIEKLFF. CDR3 sequence (DNA): TGCGCCAGCAGCTCGTGGGGACAGGGGATTGAAAAACTGTTTTTT.

V and J are TRBV5-1 and TRBJ1-1; D ambiguous. The CDR3 loop spans 15 amino acids. Trimming stripped 4 bases from V and 0 bases from J, with 13 bases between. The germline V gene encodes CDR1 SGHRS and CDR2 YFSETQ. The CDR3 bases are TGCGCCAGCAGCCTTCTACCCGGGTTGAACACTGAAGCTTTCTTT. Its translation is CASSLLPGLNTEAFF.

The chain links TRBV4-1 to TRBJ1-2; TRBD1 agrees at 11 bases. With V trimmed by 2 bases and J by 4 bases, 3 bases remained unmatched. Germline CDR1 and CDR2: MGHRA and YSYEKL. The CDR3 is made up of 15 amino acids. Here the CDR3 reads CASSQRTGGFYGYTF. In nucleotides, the CDR3 is TGCGCCAGCAGCCAAAGGACAGGGGGCTTCTATGGCTACACCTTC.

J is TRBJ1-6 and V is TRBV18; TRBD1 is a possible D gene (5 bases). The CDR3 sequence is 17 residues long. Germline values: CDR1 KGHSH, CDR2 LQKENI. Deletions cut 2 bases from V and 3 bases from J, with 14 bases between. The CDR3 sequence is CASSPAQGFGYNSPLHF. CDR3 in DNA: TGTGCCAGCTCACCAGCCCAGGGTTTCGGCTATAATTCACCCCTCCACTTT. Full variable domain (outside the CDR3, taken from reference TRBV18 and TRBJ1-6): NAGVMQNPRHLVRRRGQEARLRCSPMKGHSHVYWYRQLPEEGLKFMVYLQKENIIDESGMPKERFSAEFPKEGPSILRIQQVVRGDSAAYFCASSPAQGFGYNSPLHFGNGTRLTVT.

In this sample, this clone turned up once. At one boundary the junction diverges from the germline segment, which might be a read error. The V and J genes are TRBV11-2 and TRBJ2-2; 8 nucleotides align to TRBD2. Germline V gene sequence: CDR1 SGHAT, CDR2 FQNNGV. There are 15 residues in the CDR3. For the CDR3, the DNA is TGTGTCAGCAGCTTTCGGGGGGGGTACACCGGGGAGCTGTTTTTT. This codes for CVSSFRGGYTGELFF.

The CDR3 reads CASSSQDLSGNTIYF. The CDR3 DNA reads as TGTGCCAGCAGCTCACAGGACCTCTCTGGAAACACCATATATTTT. The V and J genes are TRBV7-9 and TRBJ1-3; maybe TRBD1 (5 bases). The CDR3 consists of 15 residues. The germline V gene has CDR1 SEHNR and CDR2 FQNEAQ (reference sequence). V was clipped by 4 bases and J by 0 bases, with 10 bases between them.

This rearrangement joins TRBV28 to TRBJ2-1; D gene unclear. Germline values: CDR1 MDHEN, CDR2 SYDVKM. The V gene lost 3 bases and the J gene lost 2 bases, with 11 bases spanning the gap. The CDR3 spans 15 residues. The chain's CDR3 is CASSFSVTPYNEQFF. The CDR3 region has the DNA TGTGCCAGCAGTTTCTCGGTAACCCCCTACAATGAGCAGTTCTTC.

In this sample, this clone turned up once. This chain links TRBV5-5 with TRBJ1-4; D unclear. Germline lookup yields CDR1 SGHKS and CDR2 YYEKEE (reference sequence). V was shortened by 5 bases and J by 6 bases, with 17 bases between the two germline ends. This CDR3 spans 15 amino acids. CDR3 protein: CASSESRGADEKLFF. The CDR3, as DNA: TGTGCCAGCAGTGAAAGCCGAGGCGCAGATGAAAAACTGTTTTTT.

The V call is TRBV30, the J call TRBJ2-5; 9 positions match TRBD2. The CDR3 spans 14 residues. Looked up from germline, CDR1 is GTSNPN and CDR2 is SVGIG (reference sequence). J was trimmed by 4 bases and V by 5 bases; bases with no gene match: 8. CDR3 bases: TGTGCCTGGGGCGAGGGACTAGCAGGAGAGACCCAGTACTTC. Amino acid sequence: CAWGEGLAGETQYF.

The rearrangement uses TRBV11-2 and TRBJ2-3; TRBD2 matches 9 bases. Per germline, CDR1 SGHAT and CDR2 FQNNGV. The CDR3 extends over 11 amino acids. The CDR3 bases are TGTGCTGCGGGGGGGGCTCATACGCAGTATTTT. It codes for CAAGGAHTQYF.

The chain combines TRBV20-1 with TRBJ1-1; D possibly corresponds to TRBD1 (6 bases). The CDR3 loop spans 11 amino acids. The germline V and J ends were trimmed by 5 bases and 6 bases, with 10 bases remaining between them. CDR1 and CDR2 (germline): DFQATT, SNEGSKA (reference sequence). DNA of the CDR3: TGCAGTGCTGAAACAGGGCCTGAAGCTTTCTTT. Translation: CSAETGPEAFF.

This clone was seen only a few times. J is TRBJ2-2 and V is TRBV25-1, with D possibly matching TRBD1 (6 bases). The CDR3 is 16 amino acids. Germline V CDR1 and CDR2: MGHDK, SYGVNS. V shed 5 bases and J shed 0 bases, with 13 bases lying between them. The CDR3 DNA reads TGTGCCAGCAGTACCCAAGACAGGCCGAACACCGGGGAGCTGTTTTTT. This sequence encodes CASSTQDRPNTGELFF.

The V gene is TRBV19, the J gene TRBJ1-1; D not resolved. The V gene lost 3 bases and the J gene lost 0 bases, with 8 bases spanning the gap. Germline CDR1 reads LNHDA; CDR2 reads SQIVND (reference sequence). This CDR3 is 14 amino acids long. The CDR3 bases are TGTGCCAGTAGTATTCAACAGTTGAACACTGAAGCTTTCTTT. It is translated as CASSIQQLNTEAFF.

This chain joins TRBV19 and TRBJ1-4; D unclear. The germline CDR1 and CDR2 sequences are LNHDA and SQIVND (reference sequence). CDR3 size: 15 residues. The germline V and J ends were trimmed by 7 bases and 0 bases, with 12 bases remaining between them. The CDR3 DNA reads as TGTGCCAGTACCTATAACTCTGCAACTAATGAAAAACTGTTTTTT. Its translation: CASTYNSATNEKLFF.

This clone showed up just a few times. This sequence joins TRBV11-3 and TRBJ1-2, with D unresolved. Trimming stripped 5 bases from V and 8 bases from J, with 15 bases between. Germline CDR1 reads SGHNT; CDR2 reads YENEEA. The CDR3 is 13 residues long. The chain's CDR3 is CASSPKAGLGYTF. CDR3 sequence (DNA): TGTGCCAGCAGCCCGAAGGCCGGGTTGGGCTACACCTTC. The whole variable domain, filled in from reference TRBV11-3 and TRBJ1-2, reads EAGVVQSPRYKIIEKKQPVAFWCNPISGHNTLYWYLQNLGQGPELLIRYENEEAVDDSQLPKDRFSAERLKGVDSTLKIQPAELGDSAVYLCASSPKAGLGYTFGSGTRLTVV.

The rearrangement links TRBV14 to TRBJ2-2, with D unresolved. V was pared by 2 bases and J by 9 bases, with 7 bases between. The germline gives CDR1 SGHDN, CDR2 FVKESK. The CDR3 is 12 residues long. The CDR3 here is CASSQTKRELFF. CDR3 DNA: TGTGCCAGCAGCCAAACAAAACGGGAGCTGTTTTTT. The complete variable domain, with remaining parts taken from reference TRBV14 and TRBJ2-2, reads EAGVTQFPSHSVIEKGQTVTLRCDPISGHDNLYWYRRVMGKEIKFLLHFVKESKQDESGMPNNRFLAERTGGTYSTLKVQPAELEDSGVYFCASSQTKRELFFGEGSRLTVL.